These T cell receptor beta chains were read from a single sample in a study of read filtering for tumor transcriptome and immune sequencing. One entry per CDR3 protein results from TCRdb running MiXCR on the reads. The sample lists 75,000 to 95,000 distinct CDR3 sequences, 9% to 15% occurring once. Sample: a population of CD138-negative cells sorted from bone marrow. The receptors derive from a donor older than 35 with multiple myeloma. CDR3s include the opening cysteine and the closing phenylalanine or tryptophan. D genes are given only for firm matches. Some rows mark clone size as missing; the rest say once, few, many or name a class of expanded clone.

CDR3 protein: CAWSTGAASEAFF; CDR3 DNA: TGTGCCTGGAGTACTGGGGCAGCGTCTGAAGCTTTCTTT; J gene: TRBJ1-1; clone size: many; D gene: .; V gene: TRBV30
CDR3 protein: CASSQGSSGSPSYNEQFF; CDR3 DNA: TGCGCCAGCAGCCAAGGGTCTAGCGGGAGTCCATCTTACAATGAGCAGTTCTTC; J gene: TRBJ2-1; clone size: once; D gene: TRBD2; V gene: TRBV4-1
CDR3 protein: CASSVVALGNEQFF; CDR3 DNA: TGTGCCAGCAGCGTAGTGGCCCTGGGCAATGAGCAGTTCTTC; J gene: TRBJ2-1; clone size: many; D gene: .; V gene: TRBV9
CDR3 protein: CASSLRQGGETQYF; CDR3 DNA: TGTGCCAGCAGTTTAAGACAGGGAGGGGAGACCCAGTACTTC; J gene: TRBJ2-5; clone size: many; D gene: .; V gene: TRBV12-3/TRBV12-4
CDR3 protein: CASSRRREQENTQYF; CDR3 DNA: TGTGCCAGCAGTCGCCGGCGGGAGCAAGAAAATACGCAGTATTTT; J gene: TRBJ2-3; clone size: many; D gene: TRBD2; V gene: TRBV6-6
CDR3 protein: CAIGDSGLLGRNEQFF; CDR3 DNA: TGTGCCATAGGGGATAGCGGACTACTTGGCCGCAATGAGCAGTTCTTC; J gene: TRBJ2-1; clone size: few; D gene: .; V gene: TRBV6-1
CDR3 protein: CASSPTSGQETQYF; CDR3 DNA: TGTGCCAGCTCACCAACTAGCGGTCAAGAGACCCAGTACTTC; J gene: TRBJ2-5; clone size: many; D gene: TRBD2; V gene: TRBV5-1
CDR3 protein: CASSPNLGETQYF; CDR3 DNA: TGTGCCAGCAGCCCAAACTTGGGAGAGACCCAGTACTTC; J gene: TRBJ2-5; clone size: few; D gene: .; V gene: TRBV7-9
CDR3 protein: CASSEWKGAETQYF; CDR3 DNA: TGTGCCAGCAGTGAATGGAAGGGGGCGGAGACCCAGTACTTC; J gene: TRBJ2-5; clone size: few; D gene: TRBD1; V gene: TRBV25-1
CDR3 protein: CASSLVPSGEIYNEQFF; CDR3 DNA: TGCGCCAGCAGCTTGGTACCTAGCGGAGAAATCTACAATGAGCAGTTCTTC; J gene: TRBJ2-1; clone size: few; D gene: TRBD2; V gene: TRBV5-1
CDR3 protein: CASSLQRGAFSPLHF; CDR3 DNA: TGTGCCAGCTCACTGCAGAGGGGGGCTTTTTCACCCCTCCACTTT; J gene: TRBJ1-6; clone size: .; D gene: .; V gene: TRBV18
CDR3 protein: CASSDSGWNQPQHF; CDR3 DNA: TGTGCCAGCAGTGATTCCGGGTGGAATCAGCCCCAGCATTTT; J gene: TRBJ1-5; clone size: many; D gene: .; V gene: TRBV25-1
CDR3 protein: CASSLGTGGITEAFF; CDR3 DNA: TGCGCCAGCAGCTTAGGGACAGGGGGAATCACTGAAGCTTTCTTT; J gene: TRBJ1-1; clone size: few; D gene: TRBD1; V gene: TRBV5-1
CDR3 protein: CASSRGSCNEQLF; CDR3 DNA: TGTGCCAGCAGCAGGGGGTCCTGCAATGAGCAGTTATTC; J gene: TRBJ2-1; clone size: .; D gene: TRBD1; V gene: TRBV2
CDR3 protein: CSARRDTGNTIYF; CDR3 DNA: TGCAGTGCTAGACGGGACACAGGAAACACCATATATTTT; J gene: TRBJ1-3; clone size: .; D gene: .; V gene: TRBV20-1
CDR3 protein: CASRSGTAYNSPLHF; CDR3 DNA: TGTGCCAGCAGGTCCGGGACTGCGTATAATTCACCCCTCCACTTT; J gene: TRBJ1-6; clone size: many; D gene: .; V gene: TRBV6-1
CDR3 protein: CAWAPGAQGTESFF; CDR3 DNA: .; J gene: TRBJ1-1; clone size: .; D gene: .; V gene: TRBV30
CDR3 protein: CSATPPTGNGYTF; CDR3 DNA: TGCAGTGCTACCCCTCCGACAGGGAATGGCTACACCTTC; J gene: TRBJ1-2; clone size: .; D gene: TRBD1; V gene: TRBV20-1
CDR3 protein: CASSVEGMNTEAFF; CDR3 DNA: TGTGCCAGCAGCGTAGAGGGGATGAACACTGAAGCTTTCTTT; J gene: TRBJ1-1; clone size: many; D gene: .; V gene: TRBV9
CDR3 protein: CASSSDLSSYNEQFF; CDR3 DNA: TGTGCTAGCAGCTCAGACTTAAGCTCCTACAATGAGCAGTTCTTC; J gene: TRBJ2-1; clone size: many; D gene: .; V gene: TRBV7-7
CDR3 protein: CASSLAPGRNQPQHF; CDR3 DNA: TGTGCCAGCAGCTTAGCCCCGGGCCGCAATCAGCCCCAGCATTTT; J gene: TRBJ1-5; clone size: many; D gene: .; V gene: TRBV7-8
CDR3 protein: CASSHALAGETQYF; CDR3 DNA: TGTGCCAGCAGCCACGCTCTAGCGGGAGAGACCCAGTACTTC; J gene: TRBJ2-5; clone size: .; D gene: TRBD2; V gene: TRBV14
CDR3 protein: CSASRPDRAGETQYF; CDR3 DNA: TGCAGTGCCAGCAGACCGGACAGGGCTGGAGAGACCCAGTACTTC; J gene: TRBJ2-5; clone size: .; D gene: TRBD1; V gene: TRBV20-1
CDR3 protein: CASSLSQTSGRLQYNEQFF; CDR3 DNA: TGTGCCAGCAGTTTATCCCAGACTAGCGGGAGATTACAGTACAATGAGCAGTTCTTC; J gene: TRBJ2-1; clone size: many; D gene: TRBD2; V gene: TRBV28
CDR3 protein: CASSLVPGTTNTEAFF; CDR3 DNA: TGCGCCAGCAGCTTAGTACCCGGGACGACGAACACTGAAGCTTTCTTT; J gene: TRBJ1-1; clone size: many; D gene: .; V gene: TRBV5-1
CDR3 protein: CAWGTGVYPEAFF; CDR3 DNA: TGTGCCTGGGGTACAGGGGTGTACCCTGAAGCTTTCTTT; J gene: TRBJ1-1; clone size: many; D gene: TRBD1; V gene: TRBV30
CDR3 protein: CSARGPEGGETQYF; CDR3 DNA: TGCAGTGCTAGAGGCCCCGAGGGAGGGGAGACCCAGTACTTC; J gene: TRBJ2-5; clone size: many; D gene: TRBD2; V gene: TRBV20-1
CDR3 protein: CASSYGQASSYEQYF; CDR3 DNA: TGTGCCAGCAGCTACGGACAGGCCAGCTCCTACGAGCAGTACTTC; J gene: TRBJ2-7; clone size: few; D gene: TRBD1; V gene: TRBV4-2
CDR3 protein: CASSLASGSRYEQFF; CDR3 DNA: TGTGCCAGCAGCTTAGCTAGCGGGAGCCGATATGAGCAGTTCTTC; J gene: TRBJ2-1; clone size: many; D gene: TRBD2; V gene: TRBV7-8
CDR3 protein: CASSLNGELFF; CDR3 DNA: TGTGCCAGCAGTTTGAACGGGGAGCTGTTTTTT; J gene: TRBJ2-2; clone size: many; D gene: .; V gene: TRBV28